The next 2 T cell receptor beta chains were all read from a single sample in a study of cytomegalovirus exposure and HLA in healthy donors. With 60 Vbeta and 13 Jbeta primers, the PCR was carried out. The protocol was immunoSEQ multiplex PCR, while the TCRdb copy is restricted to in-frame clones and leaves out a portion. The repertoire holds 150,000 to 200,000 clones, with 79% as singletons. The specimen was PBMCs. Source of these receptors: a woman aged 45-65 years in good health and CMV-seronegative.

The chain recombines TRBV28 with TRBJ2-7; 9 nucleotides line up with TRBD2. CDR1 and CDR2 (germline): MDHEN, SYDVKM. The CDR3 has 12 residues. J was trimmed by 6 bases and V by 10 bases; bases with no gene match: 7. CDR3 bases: TGTGCCACCTGGACTAGCGCGGGCGAGCAGTACTTC. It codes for CATWTSAGEQYF.

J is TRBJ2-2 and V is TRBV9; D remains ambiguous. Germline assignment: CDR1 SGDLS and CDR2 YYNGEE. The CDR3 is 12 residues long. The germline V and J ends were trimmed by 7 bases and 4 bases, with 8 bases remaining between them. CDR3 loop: CASGQLTGELFF. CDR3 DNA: TGTGCCAGCGGGCAGCTCACCGGGGAGCTGTTTTTT.